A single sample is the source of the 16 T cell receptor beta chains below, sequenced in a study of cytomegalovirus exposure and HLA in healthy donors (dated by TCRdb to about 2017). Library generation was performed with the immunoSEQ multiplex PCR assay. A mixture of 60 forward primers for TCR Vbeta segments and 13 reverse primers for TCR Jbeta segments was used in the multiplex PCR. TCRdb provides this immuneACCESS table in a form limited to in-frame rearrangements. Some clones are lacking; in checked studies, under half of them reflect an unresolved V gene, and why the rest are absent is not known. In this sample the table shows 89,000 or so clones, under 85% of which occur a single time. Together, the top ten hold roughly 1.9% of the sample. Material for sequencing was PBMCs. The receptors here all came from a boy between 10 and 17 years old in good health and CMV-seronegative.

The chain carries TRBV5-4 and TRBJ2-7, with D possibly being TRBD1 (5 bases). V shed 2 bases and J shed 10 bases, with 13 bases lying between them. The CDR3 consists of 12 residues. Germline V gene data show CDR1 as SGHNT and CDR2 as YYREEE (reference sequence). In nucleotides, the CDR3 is TGTGCCAGCAGCTTTTGGGGCGAGAAACAGTACTTC. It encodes CASSFWGEKQYF.

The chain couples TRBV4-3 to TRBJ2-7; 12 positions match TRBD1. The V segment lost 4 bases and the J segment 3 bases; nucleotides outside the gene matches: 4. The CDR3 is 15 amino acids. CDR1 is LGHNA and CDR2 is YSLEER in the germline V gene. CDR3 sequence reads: CASSPGTGGFYEQYF. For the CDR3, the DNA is TGCGCCAGCAGCCCAGGGACAGGGGGCTTCTACGAGCAGTACTTC.

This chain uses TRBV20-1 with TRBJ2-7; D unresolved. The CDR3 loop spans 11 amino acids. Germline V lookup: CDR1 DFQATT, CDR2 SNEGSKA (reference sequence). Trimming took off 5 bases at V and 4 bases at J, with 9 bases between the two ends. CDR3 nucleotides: TGCAGTGCTGCCCGAGGTTACGAGCAGTACTTC. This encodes CSAARGYEQYF.

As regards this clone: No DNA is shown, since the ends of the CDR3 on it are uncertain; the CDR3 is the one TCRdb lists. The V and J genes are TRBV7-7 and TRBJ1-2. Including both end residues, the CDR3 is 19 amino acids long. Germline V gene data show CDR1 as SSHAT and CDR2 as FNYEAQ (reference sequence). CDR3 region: CASSVSVVRYQCNLYGYTF.

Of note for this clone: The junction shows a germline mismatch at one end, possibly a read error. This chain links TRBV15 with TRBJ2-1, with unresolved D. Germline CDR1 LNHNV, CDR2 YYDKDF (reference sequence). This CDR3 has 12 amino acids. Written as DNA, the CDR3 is TGTGCCACCAGCAGAGACCTGACGGGTATGGTCTTC. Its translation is CATSRDLTGMVF.

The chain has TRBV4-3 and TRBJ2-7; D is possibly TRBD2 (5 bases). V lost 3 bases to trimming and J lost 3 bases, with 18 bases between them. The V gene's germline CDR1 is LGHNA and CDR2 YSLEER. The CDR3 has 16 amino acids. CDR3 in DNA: TGCGCCAGCAGCCAGGGGTCCCGGACTGACGGCTACGAGCAGTACTTC. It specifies CASSQGSRTDGYEQYF.

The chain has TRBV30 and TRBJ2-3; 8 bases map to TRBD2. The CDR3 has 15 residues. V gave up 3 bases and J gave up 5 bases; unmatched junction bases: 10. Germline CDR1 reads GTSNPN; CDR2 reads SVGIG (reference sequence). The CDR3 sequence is CAWSRRAGVKDTQYF. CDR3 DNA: TGTGCCTGGAGCCGCCGAGCGGGAGTTAAAGATACGCAGTATTTT. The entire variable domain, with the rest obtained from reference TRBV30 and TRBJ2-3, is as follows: SQTIHQWPATLVQPVGSPLSLECTVEGTSNPNLYWYRQAAGRGLQLLFYSVGIGQISSEVPQNLSASRPQDRQFILSSKKLLLSDSGFYLCAWSRRAGVKDTQYFGPGTRLTVL.

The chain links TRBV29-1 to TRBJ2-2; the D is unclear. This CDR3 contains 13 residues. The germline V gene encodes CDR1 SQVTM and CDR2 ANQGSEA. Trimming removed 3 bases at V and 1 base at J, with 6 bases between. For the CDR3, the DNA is TGCAGCGTTGACCCCCTGAACACCGGGGAGCTGTTTTTT. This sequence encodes CSVDPLNTGELFF.

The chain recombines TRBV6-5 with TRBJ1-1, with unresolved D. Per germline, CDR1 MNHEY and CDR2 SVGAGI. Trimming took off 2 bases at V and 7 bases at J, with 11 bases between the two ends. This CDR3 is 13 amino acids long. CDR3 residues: CASSYRGKDEAFF. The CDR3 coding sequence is TGTGCCAGCAGTTACAGAGGAAAGGATGAAGCTTTCTTT.

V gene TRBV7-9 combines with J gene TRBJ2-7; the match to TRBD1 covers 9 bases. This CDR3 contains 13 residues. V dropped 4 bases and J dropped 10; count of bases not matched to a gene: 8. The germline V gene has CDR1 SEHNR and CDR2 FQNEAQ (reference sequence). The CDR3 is CASSSPPDRGQYF. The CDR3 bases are TGTGCCAGCAGCTCCCCGCCGGACAGGGGCCAGTACTTC.

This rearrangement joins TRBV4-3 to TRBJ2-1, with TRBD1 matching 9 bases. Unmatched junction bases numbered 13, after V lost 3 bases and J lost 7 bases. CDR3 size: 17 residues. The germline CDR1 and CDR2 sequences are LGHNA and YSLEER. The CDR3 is CASSQQFRDRVINEQFF. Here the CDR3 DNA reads TGCGCCAGCAGCCAGCAATTCCGGGACAGGGTAATAAATGAGCAGTTCTTC.

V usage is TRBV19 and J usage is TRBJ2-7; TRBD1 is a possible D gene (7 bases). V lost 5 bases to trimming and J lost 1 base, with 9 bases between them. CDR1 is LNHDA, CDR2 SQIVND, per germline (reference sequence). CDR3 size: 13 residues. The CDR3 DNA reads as TGTGCCAGTAGTGCGGGACAGTCCTACGAGCAGTACTTC. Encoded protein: CASSAGQSYEQYF.

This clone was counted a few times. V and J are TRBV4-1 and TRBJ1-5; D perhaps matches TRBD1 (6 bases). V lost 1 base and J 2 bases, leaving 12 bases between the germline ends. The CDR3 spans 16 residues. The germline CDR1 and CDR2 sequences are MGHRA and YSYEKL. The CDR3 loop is CASSQVQGWGNQPQHF. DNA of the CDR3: TGCGCCAGCAGCCAAGTACAGGGATGGGGCAATCAGCCCCAGCATTTT.

CDR3 nucleotides: TGTGCCAGCAGCGTAACAGGAGCTAACTATGGCTACACCTTC. Its protein product is CASSVTGANYGYTF. This chain joins TRBV9 and TRBJ1-2; maybe TRBD1 (5 bases). Trimming cost V 1 base and J 0 bases, with 7 bases left between them. CDR1 SGDLS and CDR2 YYNGEE come from the germline V gene. The CDR3 contains 14 residues.

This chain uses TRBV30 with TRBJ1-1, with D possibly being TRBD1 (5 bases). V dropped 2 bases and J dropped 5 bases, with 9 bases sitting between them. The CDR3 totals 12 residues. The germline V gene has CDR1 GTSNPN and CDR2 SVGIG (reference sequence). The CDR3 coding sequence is TGTGCCTGGAGTCTTGGGGGGACTGAAGCTTTCTTT. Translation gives CAWSLGGTEAFF.

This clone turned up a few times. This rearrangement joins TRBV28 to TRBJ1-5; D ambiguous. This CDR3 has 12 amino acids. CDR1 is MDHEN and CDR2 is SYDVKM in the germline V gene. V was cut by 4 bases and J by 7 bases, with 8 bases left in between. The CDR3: CASSSPEQPQHF. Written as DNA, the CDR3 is TGTGCCAGCAGTTCCCCCGAGCAGCCCCAGCATTTT.